The T cell receptor (beta chain) described here comes from a study of blood T cell repertoires in COVID-19. Study context: Researchers got acute and convalescent COVID-19 samples from the United States, Italy and Spain. Nucleic acid was either cDNA or gDNA, and it came from T cells, B-cell-depleted T cells, or PBMCs.

In the original processing: Nucleated cell number was recorded as an estimate derived from reference gene primer amplification. Sequenced by immunoSEQ multiplex PCR; TCRdb stores in-frame clones only, minus some. V and J calls and clone size come straight from that table; D and trimming were deduced from the DNA. The repertoire consists of hundreds of thousands of clones, with approximately 89% occurring once and the leading ten covering under 3.5%. J lost 6 bases, V lost 3 bases, and 3 bases had no gene match. Per the germline V gene, CDR1 is MRHNA and CDR2 is SNTAGT. The CDR3 runs to 14 residues. Sequenced input: peripheral blood. V usage is TRBV6-4 and J usage is TRBJ2-2; 8 bases map to TRBD1. The TCR sequence derives from a woman between 18 and 29 years old who had recovered from COVID-19. This chain's CDR3 is CASSETGEAGELFF. CDR3 DNA sequence: TGTGCCAGCAGTGAGACAGGGGAGGCCGGGGAGCTGTTTTTT.